A single sample is the source of the 26 T cell receptor beta chains below, sequenced in a study of blood T cell repertoires in COVID-19. Only in-frame clones appear in the TCRdb table, and some are missing; sequencing was by immunoSEQ multiplex PCR. The sample carries 90,000 to 130,000 clones, approximately 82% recorded once. The sample taken for sequencing was peripheral blood. Receptors were obtained from a woman aged 70-85 years with acute or convalescent COVID-19.

This clone came up a few times. V is TRBV19 and J is TRBJ2-1, with 7 bases lining up with TRBD2. Per germline, CDR1 LNHDA and CDR2 SQIVND (reference sequence). This CDR3 has 11 amino acids. V shed 3 bases and J 13 bases; nucleotides not matched to a gene: 3. Here the CDR3 reads CASSISGIQFF. CDR3 nucleotide sequence: TGTGCCAGTAGTATCAGCGGGATTCAGTTCTTC.

The chain employs TRBV11-2 and TRBJ2-3; 7 bases are shared with TRBD2. Germline CDR1 SGHAT, CDR2 FQNNGV. Unmatched junction bases numbered 1, after V lost 3 bases and J lost 1 base. The CDR3 covers 14 residues. The CDR3 nucleotides are TGTGCCAGCAGCTTTACTAGCGGCACAGATACGCAGTATTTT. This encodes CASSFTSGTDTQYF.

V is TRBV18 and J is TRBJ1-2; 8 nucleotides agree with TRBD1. This CDR3 has 13 amino acids. In germline, CDR1 is KGHSH, CDR2 LQKENI. V lost 4 bases to trimming and J lost 6 bases; unmatched junction nucleotides: 4. CDR3: CASSLADRDGYTF. CDR3 in DNA: TGTGCCAGCTCACTCGCGGACAGGGATGGCTACACCTTC. The entire variable domain, with the rest obtained from reference TRBV18 and TRBJ1-2, is as follows: NAGVMQNPRHLVRRRGQEARLRCSPMKGHSHVYWYRQLPEEGLKFMVYLQKENIIDESGMPKERFSAEFPKEGPSILRIQQVVRGDSAAYFCASSLADRDGYTFGSGTRLTVV.

This sequence joins TRBV27 and TRBJ2-6; TRBD2 aligns across 8 bases. The germline V gene encodes CDR1 MNHEY and CDR2 SMNVEV (reference sequence). The ends lost 5 bases at V and 0 bases at J; junction bases unmatched: 9. The length of the CDR3 is 18 residues. The CDR3 protein is CASSTRLATLSGANVLTF. The CDR3 region has the DNA TGTGCCAGCAGTACAAGACTAGCGACCCTCTCTGGGGCCAACGTCCTGACTTTC.

This clone was counted between two and nine times. The V gene is TRBV7-9, the J gene TRBJ2-7; 7 bases agree with TRBD2. The germline CDR1 and CDR2 sequences are SEHNR and FQNEAQ (reference sequence). The CDR3 covers 15 residues. Unmatched junction bases numbered 6, after V lost 3 bases and J lost 1 base. Here the CDR3 reads CASSLRQGGSYEQYF. The CDR3 nucleotides read TGTGCCAGCAGCTTGCGGCAGGGAGGGTCCTACGAGCAGTACTTC.

CDR3 coding DNA: TGTGCCAGCAGCCAAGAGTCGGACGAGCAGTACTTC. Protein sequence: CASSQESDEQYF. This chain connects TRBV3-1 (or the pseudogene TRBV3-2) to TRBJ2-7; no definite D call. The CDR3 is 12 residues long. Trimming removed 0 bases from V and 5 bases from J, with 5 bases in between. Germline values: CDR1 LGHDT, CDR2 YNNKEL (reference sequence).

The chain couples TRBV9 to TRBJ1-3; no firm D call. The CDR3 spans 15 residues. Germline CDR1 and CDR2: SGDLS and YYNGEE. V was shortened by 3 bases and J by 2 bases, with 12 bases between the two germline ends. CDR3 in DNA: TGTGCCAGCAGCGCCGGTGAGCACGCTGGAAACACCATATATTTT. This codes for CASSAGEHAGNTIYF.

This clone has a handful of counts. The chain recombines TRBV28 with TRBJ2-1; 7 positions agree with TRBD1. After removal of 9 bases from V and 15 bases from J, the junction contained 20 bases not matched to a gene. The CDR3 totals 14 residues. Germline lookup yields CDR1 MDHEN and CDR2 SYDVKM. For the CDR3, the DNA is TGTGCCAGTGCATCCGGGACAGCCATCAGAGACGCGTTCTTC. Translation gives CASASGTAIRDAFF.

This clone was recorded once. J is TRBJ2-1 and V is TRBV27; unclear D gene. Trimming took off 0 bases at V and 7 bases at J, with 16 bases between the two ends. There are 16 residues in the CDR3. Germline assignment: CDR1 MNHEY and CDR2 SMNVEV (reference sequence). Here the CDR3 reads CASSLSSTAGVNEQFF. As DNA, the CDR3 is TGTGCCAGCAGTTTATCGTCAACAGCCGGTGTGAATGAGCAGTTCTTC.

The genes are TRBV28 and TRBJ1-5; no firm D call. In germline, CDR1 is MDHEN, CDR2 SYDVKM. V was trimmed by 3 bases and J by 0 bases, leaving 6 bases between them. The CDR3 has 14 residues. This CDR3 reads CASSFRFSNQPQHF. The CDR3 DNA sequence: TGTGCCAGCAGTTTCAGGTTTAGCAATCAGCCCCAGCATTTT.

This clone showed up just once. The rearrangement links TRBV2 to TRBJ1-2; 7 bases are shared with TRBD1. The CDR3 is made up of 14 amino acids. J was trimmed by 2 bases and V by 4 bases; bases with no gene match: 4. Germline CDR1 SNHLY, CDR2 FYNNEI. CDR3 loop: CASSAQGGNYGYTF. The CDR3 nucleotides read TGTGCCAGCAGTGCCCAAGGGGGCAACTATGGCTACACCTTC. Looking up the rest from reference TRBV2 and TRBJ1-2 gives the full variable domain: EPEVTQTPSHQVTQMGQEVILRCVPISNHLYFYWYRQILGQKVEFLVSFYNNEISEKSEIFDDQFSVERPDGSNFTLKIRSTKLEDSAMYFCASSAQGGNYGYTFGSGTRLTVV.

The chain joins TRBV10-1 to TRBJ2-1, with TRBD2 matching over 11 bases. The V gene's germline CDR1 is WNHNN and CDR2 SYGVQD (reference sequence). This CDR3 contains 17 residues. The V segment lost 7 bases and the J segment 0 bases; nucleotides outside the gene matches: 8. CDR3 sequence: CASTALAGGHSYNEQFF. CDR3 coding DNA: TGCGCCAGCACGGCCCTAGCGGGGGGACACTCCTACAATGAGCAGTTCTTC.

This clone came up once. The V gene is TRBV5-4, the J gene TRBJ1-1; tentative D call: TRBD1 (5 bases). Trimming shortened V by 1 base and J by 1 base, and 11 bases separated the two germline ends. There are 15 residues in the CDR3. CDR1 is SGHNT and CDR2 is YYREEE in the germline V gene (reference sequence). The CDR3 DNA follows: TGTGCCAGCAGCTTGCGAGGGAGGGGGAACACTGAAGCTTTCTTT. Its translation: CASSLRGRGNTEAFF.

The rearrangement uses TRBV27 and TRBJ1-5; no firm D call. V dropped 0 bases and J dropped 6 bases, with 9 bases sitting between them. CDR1 and CDR2 (germline): MNHEY, SMNVEV (reference sequence). The CDR3 covers 14 residues. The CDR3 DNA follows: TGTGCCAGCAGTTTATCCCGCTTAGTTCAGCCCCAGCATTTT. It is translated as CASSLSRLVQPQHF.

The chain is built from TRBV7-2 and TRBJ1-2, with 8 positions matching TRBD1. Germline CDR1 SGHTA, CDR2 FQGNSA. J was trimmed by 6 bases and V by 1 base; bases with no gene match: 7. CDR3 size: 15 residues. This CDR3 reads CASSLESDRADGYTF. CDR3 DNA: TGTGCCAGCAGCTTAGAATCGGACAGGGCGGATGGCTACACCTTC.

The CDR3, as DNA: TGTGCCAGCAGTCAACGTCGGACAGGGACTGAAGCTTTCTTT. Translation: CASSQRRTGTEAFF. The chain joins TRBV27 to TRBJ1-1; 8 nucleotides match TRBD1. V shed 5 bases, J shed 5 bases, and the junction held 7 bases outside the gene matches. Looked up from germline, CDR1 is MNHEY and CDR2 is SMNVEV (reference sequence). The CDR3 length is 14 residues.

This rearrangement joins TRBV2 to TRBJ1-2; a weak D match, TRBD1 (6 bases). The CDR3 has 13 amino acids. Germline CDR1 SNHLY, CDR2 FYNNEI. V lost 11 bases and J 8 bases, leaving 21 bases between the germline ends. The CDR3 nucleotides read TGTGCCGGCAACCTCCGGGGGGGGCAAGGCTACACCTTC. Translated, it gives CAGNLRGGQGYTF.

The chain joins TRBV7-9 to TRBJ2-3; 8 bases line up with TRBD1. Germline-derived CDR1 and CDR2 are SEHNR and FQNEAQ (reference sequence). V trimming: 1 base; J trimming: 2 bases; junction bases outside the gene matches: 5. The CDR3 has 16 residues. The CDR3 spells CASSLGSTGATDTQYF. DNA of the CDR3: TGTGCCAGCAGCTTAGGGTCGACAGGGGCCACAGATACGCAGTATTTT.

The gene calls are TRBV3-1 (or the pseudogene TRBV3-2) and TRBJ1-1, with 7 nucleotides matching TRBD1. This CDR3 comprises 13 residues. Germline V gene lookup returns CDR1 LGHDT and CDR2 YNNKEL (reference sequence). J gave up 10 bases and V 1 base, and 6 bases lay outside the gene matches. DNA for the CDR3: TGTGCCAGCAGCCAAGTTTCGACAGGGTCAGCTTTCTTT. Translation: CASSQVSTGSAFF.

This clone was recorded only once. This sequence joins TRBV7-2 and TRBJ2-1, with D tentatively TRBD2 (6 bases). The germline V and J ends were trimmed by 0 bases and 0 bases, with 12 bases remaining between them. This CDR3 is built from 17 residues. Germline lookup yields CDR1 SGHTA and CDR2 FQGNSA. DNA of the CDR3: TGTGCCAGCAGCTTAGCTGGGGGGTACCTCTCCTACAATGAGCAGTTCTTC. Translation: CASSLAGGYLSYNEQFF.

The chain employs TRBV10-3 and TRBJ1-1, with D possibly TRBD1 on 5 matching bases. The length of the CDR3 is 15 residues. Germline V gene lookup returns CDR1 ENHRY and CDR2 SYGVKD. The V end was cut by 6 bases, the J end by 0 bases, with 14 bases between. The CDR3 coding sequence is TGTGCCATCAGACCTCAGGGAATCCTGAACACTGAAGCTTTCTTT. Protein: CAIRPQGILNTEAFF.

The chain's CDR3 is CASSFAGGGEKLFF. The CDR3 DNA sequence: TGTGCCAGCAGCTTCGCGGGGGGCGGTGAAAAACTGTTTTTT. The rearrangement joins TRBV11-2 to TRBJ1-4; perhaps TRBD1 as D (6 bases). The CDR3 has 14 residues. V was trimmed by 3 bases and J by 7 bases, leaving 12 bases between them. Germline CDR1 and CDR2: SGHAT and FQNNGV.

The chain employs TRBV2 and TRBJ2-3; the match to TRBD2 covers 7 bases. V was pared by 6 bases and J by 2 bases, with 5 bases of the junction left unmatched. CDR1 SNHLY and CDR2 FYNNEI come from the germline V gene. This CDR3 contains 14 residues. The CDR3 DNA follows: TGTGCCAGCAGGGGGGGGTCCCCCACAGATACGCAGTATTTT. Protein sequence: CASRGGSPTDTQYF.

The CDR3 spells CASSPTTISGYGYTF. Written as DNA, the CDR3 is TGTGCCAGCTCACCAACCACGATTTCGGGATACGGCTACACCTTC. The chain combines TRBV18 with TRBJ1-2; D remains unclear. Between the trimmed V and J ends, which lost 2 bases and 8 bases, there was a span of 18 bases. The germline V gene encodes CDR1 KGHSH and CDR2 LQKENI. The CDR3 has 15 residues.

The chain combines TRBV29-1 with TRBJ1-2; the D gene is possibly TRBD1 (5 bases). V was cut by 7 bases and J by 7 bases, with 16 bases left in between. The germline V gene has CDR1 SQVTM and CDR2 ANQGSEA. This CDR3 comprises 12 residues. CDR3 sequence reads: CSAEGGEAGYTF. In nucleotides, the CDR3 is TGCAGCGCCGAGGGAGGGGAGGCTGGCTACACCTTC.

The rearrangement joins TRBV18 to TRBJ2-6; TRBD1 agrees at 7 bases. There are 17 residues in the CDR3. Trimming at V came to 3 bases and at J to 0 bases, leaving 5 bases not matched to a gene. Germline-derived CDR1 and CDR2 are KGHSH and LQKENI. The DNA for the CDR3 is TGTGCCAGCTCACCCATACAGGGGCTCTCTGGGGCCAACGTCCTGACTTTC. This gives the protein CASSPIQGLSGANVLTF.